These T cell receptor beta chains were read from a single sample in a study of cytomegalovirus exposure and HLA in healthy donors. The table came from immunoSEQ multiplex PCR; TCRdb's copy has only in-frame clones and leaves some out. The sample shows 150,000 to 200,000 clones, around nine tenths of them seen only once. Source material: PBMCs. The receptors come from a woman in her thirties in good health and CMV-seronegative. The CDR3 runs from the conserved cysteine through the conserved F or W. The order of the fields is V gene, J gene, D gene, CDR3 length, clone size, CDR3 protein. D genes are given only for firm matches. A row's size may be missing; if present it is once, few, many or a size class.

v_call: TRBV5-1
j_call: TRBJ1-2
d_call: NA
cdr3_length: 12
clone_size: NA
cdr3_aa: CASRGANYGYTF

v_call: TRBV5-1
j_call: TRBJ1-1
d_call: NA
cdr3_length: 14
clone_size: NA
cdr3_aa: CASMVGGPNTEAFF

v_call: TRBV2
j_call: TRBJ2-1
d_call: NA
cdr3_length: 14
clone_size: NA
cdr3_aa: CASSPPGTYNEQFF

v_call: TRBV7-6
j_call: TRBJ2-1
d_call: TRBD2
cdr3_length: 15
clone_size: NA
cdr3_aa: CASSILAGAYNEQFF

v_call: TRBV27
j_call: TRBJ1-1
d_call: NA
cdr3_length: 13
clone_size: NA
cdr3_aa: CASSLRGNTEAFF

v_call: TRBV4-1
j_call: TRBJ1-2
d_call: NA
cdr3_length: 13
clone_size: NA
cdr3_aa: CASSQLSGNGYTF

v_call: TRBV19
j_call: TRBJ2-7
d_call: NA
cdr3_length: 14
clone_size: NA
cdr3_aa: CASKSRTDSYEQYF

v_call: TRBV11-2
j_call: TRBJ1-2
d_call: NA
cdr3_length: 13
clone_size: NA
cdr3_aa: CASRGGAFGGYTF

v_call: TRBV5-1
j_call: TRBJ1-2
d_call: NA
cdr3_length: 13
clone_size: NA
cdr3_aa: CASSTSQYYGYTF

v_call: TRBV30
j_call: TRBJ2-5
d_call: NA
cdr3_length: 10
clone_size: NA
cdr3_aa: CAWKDSEQYF

v_call: TRBV19
j_call: TRBJ1-2
d_call: TRBD1
cdr3_length: 13
clone_size: NA
cdr3_aa: CASSADRDYGYTF

v_call: TRBV4-2
j_call: TRBJ1-1
d_call: TRBD1
cdr3_length: 16
clone_size: once
cdr3_aa: CASSQGQGAWDTEAFF

v_call: TRBV19
j_call: TRBJ1-1
d_call: TRBD1
cdr3_length: 16
clone_size: NA
cdr3_aa: CASRTTGAIGGNEAFF

v_call: TRBV7-2
j_call: TRBJ1-1
d_call: TRBD1
cdr3_length: 16
clone_size: NA
cdr3_aa: CASSLLGTATNTEAFF

v_call: TRBV2
j_call: TRBJ2-1
d_call: TRBD2
cdr3_length: 14
clone_size: once
cdr3_aa: CASRGRRLAGEQFF

v_call: TRBV19
j_call: TRBJ1-2
d_call: TRBD1
cdr3_length: 20
clone_size: NA
cdr3_aa: CASSPRAPGQGALFNYGYTF